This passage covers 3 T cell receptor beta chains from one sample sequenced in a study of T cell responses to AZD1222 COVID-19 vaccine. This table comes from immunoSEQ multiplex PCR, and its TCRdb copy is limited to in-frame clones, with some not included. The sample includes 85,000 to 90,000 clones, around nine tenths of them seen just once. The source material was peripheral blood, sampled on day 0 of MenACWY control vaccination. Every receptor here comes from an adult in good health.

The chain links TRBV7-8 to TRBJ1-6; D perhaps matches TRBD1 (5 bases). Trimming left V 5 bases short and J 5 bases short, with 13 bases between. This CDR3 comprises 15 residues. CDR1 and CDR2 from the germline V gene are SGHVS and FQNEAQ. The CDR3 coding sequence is TGTGCCAGCAGCAGAAGGGACGGGAATAATTCACCCCTCCACTTT. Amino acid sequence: CASSRRDGNNSPLHF.

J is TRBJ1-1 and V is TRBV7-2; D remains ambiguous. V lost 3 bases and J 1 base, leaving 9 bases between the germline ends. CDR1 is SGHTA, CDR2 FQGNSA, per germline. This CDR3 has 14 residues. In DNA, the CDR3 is TGTGCCAGCAGCTTGGTGACTACGAACACTGAAGCTTTCTTT. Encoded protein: CASSLVTTNTEAFF.

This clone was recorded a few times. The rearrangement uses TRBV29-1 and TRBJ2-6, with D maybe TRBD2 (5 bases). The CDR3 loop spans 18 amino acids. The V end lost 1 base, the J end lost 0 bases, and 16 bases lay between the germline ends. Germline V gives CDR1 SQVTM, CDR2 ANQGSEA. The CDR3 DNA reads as TGCAGCGTTGAAGGGTTGGGCAGTGGAGGCTCTGGGGCCAACGTCCTGACTTTC. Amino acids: CSVEGLGSGGSGANVLTF.